These 6 T cell receptor beta chains were all obtained from the same sample, sequenced in a study of blood T cell repertoires in COVID-19. Sequencing used immunoSEQ multiplex PCR; TCRdb keeps in-frame clones, though not all of them. The sample holds 320,000 or so clones, less than 85% seen once. What was sequenced was PBMCs or T cells enriched from blood (not recorded which). The receptors were sampled from a woman in her twenties or thirties who had been exposed to COVID-19.

This chain uses TRBV2 with TRBJ2-5; D gene ambiguous. CDR3 length equals 12 residues. Germline lookup yields CDR1 SNHLY and CDR2 FYNNEI. V lost 4 bases, J lost 6 bases, and 9 bases lay in between. The CDR3 reads CASSGLIQTQYF. The CDR3 region has the DNA TGTGCCAGCAGTGGACTTATACAGACCCAGTACTTC.

V usage is TRBV9 and J usage is TRBJ2-5, with TRBD1 as a possible D gene (5 bases). V was clipped by 0 bases and J by 4 bases, with 10 bases between them. Per germline, CDR1 SGDLS and CDR2 YYNGEE. The CDR3 covers 14 residues. The CDR3 is CASSVDGDRETQYF. CDR3 DNA: TGTGCCAGCAGCGTAGATGGAGACAGAGAGACCCAGTACTTC.

The V call is TRBV28, the J call TRBJ1-2; no definite D call. This CDR3 spans 13 amino acids. Looked up from germline, CDR1 is MDHEN and CDR2 is SYDVKM. Trimming pared 3 bases from V and 8 bases from J, leaving 13 bases between. The CDR3 sequence is CASSFHDQRGYTF. DNA of the CDR3: TGTGCCAGCAGTTTCCACGACCAGAGGGGCTACACCTTC.

The V gene is TRBV2, the J gene TRBJ2-3, with 9 bases that match TRBD2. Germline CDR1 is SNHLY and CDR2 is FYNNEI. The CDR3 covers 15 residues. V dropped 6 bases and J dropped 2; count of bases not matched to a gene: 6. CDR3 DNA sequence: TGTGCCAGCAGCCGACTAGCGGAACTCACAGATACGCAGTATTTT. It is translated as CASSRLAELTDTQYF.

The rearrangement links TRBV12-5 to TRBJ2-1; D possibly corresponds to TRBD1 (7 bases). The CDR3 contains 13 residues. Trimming removed 7 bases at V and 10 bases at J, with 17 bases between. CDR1 and CDR2 (germline): LGHNT, FRNRAP. The CDR3 nucleotides read TGTGCTAGTGCTTCTGAGGGGGCGGGGGAGCAGTTCTTC. As protein: CASASEGAGEQFF. The full variable domain, in which reference TRBV12-5 and TRBJ2-1 provide the parts outside the CDR3, is DARVTQTPRHKVTEMGQEVTMRCQPILGHNTVFWYRQTMMQGLELLAYFRNRAPLDDSGMPKDRFSAEMPDATLATLKIQPSEPRDSAVYFCASASEGAGEQFFGPGTRLTVL.

V gene TRBV4-2 combines with J gene TRBJ1-3; D gene ambiguous. Trimming stripped 0 bases from V and 0 bases from J, with 6 bases between. Germline CDR1 LGHNA, CDR2 YNFKEQ. CDR3 length: 15 residues. DNA of the CDR3: TGTGCCAGCAGCCAAGACTTGAGCTCTGGAAACACCATATATTTT. Translating gives CASSQDLSSGNTIYF.